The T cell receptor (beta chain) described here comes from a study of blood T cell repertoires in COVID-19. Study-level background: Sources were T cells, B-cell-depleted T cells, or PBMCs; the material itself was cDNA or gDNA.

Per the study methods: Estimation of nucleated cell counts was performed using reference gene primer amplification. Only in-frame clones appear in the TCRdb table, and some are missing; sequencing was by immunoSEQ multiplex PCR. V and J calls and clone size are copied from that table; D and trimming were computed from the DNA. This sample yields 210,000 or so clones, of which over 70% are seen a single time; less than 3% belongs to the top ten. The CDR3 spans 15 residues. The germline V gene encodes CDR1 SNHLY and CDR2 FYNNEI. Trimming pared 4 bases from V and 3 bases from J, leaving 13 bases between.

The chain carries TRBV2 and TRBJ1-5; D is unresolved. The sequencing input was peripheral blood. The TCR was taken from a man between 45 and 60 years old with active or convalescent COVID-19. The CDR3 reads CASSASRAYNQPQHF. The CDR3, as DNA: TGTGCCAGCAGTGCGTCGCGAGCGTACAATCAGCCCCAGCATTTT.